Sequencing of this T cell receptor beta chain was carried out in a study of HIV-infected patients and healthy controls. In its sample, this clonotype was seen many times. The CDR3 consists of 15 residues. The germline V gene has CDR1 MNHNY and CDR2 SVGAGI (reference sequence). V shed 0 bases and J shed 1 base, with 9 bases lying between them. All unsorted peripheral T cells were captured because whole blood was used without fractionation. The RNA source was an approximately 2.4 ml peripheral blood draw. cDNA was made from 500 ng RNA using alpha and beta constant primers. Using multiplexing indices, alpha and beta chain libraries were generated apart by chain-specific third strand synthesis. The cDNA received a 5' RACE adapter containing a random hexamer plus an SP2 sequencing primer site. TCRdb re-called the 5' RACE reads through MiXCR, storing one row per CDR3 protein. The table shows 15,000 to 20,000 distinct CDR3 sequences, with 5.5% occurring only once.

The source is an adult in good health. The specimen was blood. The V gene is TRBV6-6, the J gene TRBJ1-2, with unresolved D. In DNA, the CDR3 is TGTGCCAGCAGTTACTCCCCAGGTCGTAACTATGGCTACACCTTC. Protein sequence: CASSYSPGRNYGYTF.